Reported below is one T cell receptor beta chain. An end of the junction does not agree with germline; a read error may underlie this. The data originate from a study of cytomegalovirus exposure and HLA in healthy donors. Study-wide context: About 200 million T cells yielded 120 million or so unique TCR beta sequences, as an earlier analysis found.

The study ran its PCR with 60 Vbeta and 13 Jbeta primers. Assay: immunoSEQ multiplex PCR; the TCRdb copy retains only in-frame clones and omits some. The sample records 200,000 to 250,000 clones, over 75% being singletons. The origin of this receptor is a human donor in good health. Sequencing input: PBMCs.

Here the CDR3 DNA reads TGTGCTAGCAGCAAAGGACAGGGGGGCCACAATGAGCAGTTCTTC. This encodes CASSKGQGGHNEQFF. V and J are TRBV7-7 and TRBJ2-1, with 10 bases aligning to TRBD1. Germline assignment: CDR1 SSHAT and CDR2 FNYEAQ (reference sequence). CDR3 size: 15 residues.